These T cell receptor beta chains were read from a single sample in a study of blood T cell repertoires in COVID-19. The protocol was immunoSEQ multiplex PCR, while the TCRdb copy is restricted to in-frame clones and leaves out a portion. The sample consists of 250,000 to 350,000 clones, more than 75% of them appearing once. Sequenced material: peripheral blood. These receptors were obtained from a woman in her forties or fifties who had recovered from COVID-19. Both conserved end residues are part of each CDR3. D genes are given only for firm matches. Some rows mark clone size as missing; the rest say once, few, many or name a class of expanded clone.

v_gene,j_gene,abundance,d_gene,CDR3nt,CDR3aa
TRBV7-6,TRBJ2-5,-,TRBD2,TGTGCCAGCAGCTTATCCGGGCCGATAGCGGGGGGGCCCGGGGAGACCCAGTACTTC,CASSLSGPIAGGPGETQYF
TRBV4-1,TRBJ2-5,-,-,TGCGCCAGCAGCCAACTAGCAACGGCGGAGACCCAGTACTTC,CASSQLATAETQYF
TRBV7-2,TRBJ2-1,-,-,TGTGCCAGCAGCCAGGATCGTCGCAATGAGCAGTTCTTC,CASSQDRRNEQFF
TRBV2,TRBJ1-5,-,TRBD1,TGTGCCAGCGGCGAGAGGGGGCGCAATCAGCCCCAGCATTTT,CASGERGRNQPQHF
TRBV5-4,TRBJ2-2,-,-,TGTGCCAGCAGCTTGGGAAGCCCGAACACCGGGGAGCTGTTTTTT,CASSLGSPNTGELFF
TRBV18,TRBJ2-6,-,-,TGTGCCAGCTCACCCGGTAGGGAGGCTCCTTCTGGGGCCAACGTCCTGACTTTC,CASSPGREAPSGANVLTF
TRBV4-3,TRBJ2-3,-,TRBD2,TGCGCCAGCAGCCAAGGGCTAGCGGGAGACACAGATACGCAGTATTTT,CASSQGLAGDTDTQYF
TRBV7-2,TRBJ2-4,few,-,TGTGCCAGCAGCTTACTGCATGCGGCCCGGGCCAAAAACATTCAGTACTTC,CASSLLHAARAKNIQYF
TRBV7-2,TRBJ2-5,-,-,TGTGCCAGCACCCAGGCTCGCCAAGAGACCCAGTACTTC,CASTQARQETQYF
TRBV10-3,TRBJ1-2,-,TRBD1,TGTGCCATCAGTCAGGGGGCTGGCTACACCTTC,CAISQGAGYTF
TRBV19,TRBJ1-5,-,-,TGTGCCAGTAGTATGGGGGGAGGTGTCAGGCCCCAGCATTTT,CASSMGGGVRPQHF
TRBV7-6,TRBJ2-7,-,TRBD2,TGTGCCAGCAGCTCGGGGCTGCGGGAGGGCCGAATCGAGCAGTACTTT,CASSSGLREGRIEQYF
TRBV19,TRBJ1-1,-,-,TGTGCCAGTAGTATATTGGGGTACGGGGGCACTGAAGCTTTCTTT,CASSILGYGGTEAFF
TRBV2,TRBJ1-5,-,-,TGTGCCAGCAGACCCAGTAGCAATCAGCCCCAGCATTTT,CASRPSSNQPQHF
TRBV2,TRBJ1-6,-,-,TGTGCCAGCAGACGGTCCCGTCGGAATTCACCCCTCCACTTT,CASRRSRRNSPLHF
TRBV21-1,TRBJ2-1,-,-,TGTGCCAGCAGCAAAGATCCGGGGTGCGCGGATGAGCAGTTCTTC,CASSKDPGCADEQFF
TRBV12-5,TRBJ2-3,-,TRBD2,TGTGCTAGTGGTTTGCCACCAGGACTAGCGGGAGGGTATTTT,CASGLPPGLAGGYF
TRBV5-6,TRBJ2-3,-,TRBD2,TGTGCCAGCAGCTTAGGGACTAGCGGGGTTACCACAGATACGCAGTATTTT,CASSLGTSGVTTDTQYF
TRBV2,TRBJ1-2,-,TRBD1,TGTGCCAGCAGTGTGGGGCAGGGGGATGGCTACACCTTC,CASSVGQGDGYTF
TRBV5-4,TRBJ2-5,-,TRBD2,TGTGCCAGCAGCGCGGGACTAGCGGGGGGCGGGGAGACCCAGTACTTC,CASSAGLAGGGETQYF
TRBV20-1,TRBJ2-3,-,TRBD2,TGCAGTGCTAGTCGTCCTAGCGGGAGCACAGATACGCAGTATTTT,CSASRPSGSTDTQYF
TRBV5-8,TRBJ2-3,-,TRBD2,TGTGCCAGCAGCTTGGGTTACGCGGGAGGCTCAGATACGCAGTATTTT,CASSLGYAGGSDTQYF
TRBV6-5,TRBJ2-5,-,-,TGTGCCAGCAGCTGGGGCCGCCAGCTTCAAGAGACCCAGTACTTC,CASSWGRQLQETQYF
TRBV4-3,TRBJ1-2,-,-,TGCGCCAGCAGCCAGGAACAGGGAACAAATGGCTACACCTTC,CASSQEQGTNGYTF
TRBV6-5,TRBJ1-2,-,TRBD1,TGTGCCAGCAGCCCAGACAGGGATGGAAAATATGGCTACACCTTC,CASSPDRDGKYGYTF
TRBV10-3,TRBJ1-3,-,-,TGTGCCATCAGTGGTGTCAGCTCTGGAAACACCATATATTTT,CAISGVSSGNTIYF
TRBV6-2/TRBV6-3,TRBJ1-1,once,TRBD1,TGTGCCAGCAGTCGGGGACAGGGCTCCACTGAAGCTTTCTTT,CASSRGQGSTEAFF
TRBV11-2,TRBJ1-3,-,-,TGTGCCAGCAGCCCCACTACCTTCTCAAAGCCCTCTGGAAACACCATATATTTT,CASSPTTFSKPSGNTIYF
TRBV6-4,TRBJ2-1,-,-,TGTGCCAGCAGTGTGAACAGATACAATGAGCAGTTCTTC,CASSVNRYNEQFF
TRBV4-3,TRBJ2-5,-,TRBD2,TGCGCCAGCAGCCAAAACCCACCCGGGGGGGGGCAAGAGACCCAGTACTTC,CASSQNPPGGGQETQYF
TRBV6-2/TRBV6-3,TRBJ2-1,-,TRBD2,TGTGCCAGCAGTTACATCCGACTAGCGGGAGACAATGAGCAGTTCTTC,CASSYIRLAGDNEQFF
TRBV19,TRBJ2-5,-,TRBD2,TGTGCCAGTAGTTCGGGACTAGCGGGGGGCGGGCAAGAGACCCAGTACTTC,CASSSGLAGGGQETQYF
TRBV28,TRBJ2-5,once,TRBD2,TGTGCCAGCAGCTCAACTAGCGGGGGGTTTGAGACCCAGTACTTC,CASSSTSGGFETQYF
TRBV27,TRBJ2-1,-,TRBD2,TGTGCCAGCAGTTGGAGCGGGGAGTCTGGTGAGCAGTTCTTC,CASSWSGESGEQFF
TRBV6-6,TRBJ2-5,-,TRBD2,TGTGCCAGCAGTACTGGGCTAGCGGGAGTTGAGACCCAGTACTTC,CASSTGLAGVETQYF
TRBV3-1/TRBV3-2,TRBJ2-7,few,TRBD2,TGTGCCAGCAGCCAAGATATTGGCGGGAGATCCTACGAGCAGTACTTC,CASSQDIGGRSYEQYF
TRBV30,TRBJ2-1,-,-,TGTGCCTGGAGTGTCTTCGGTTCCTACAATGAGCAGTTCTTC,CAWSVFGSYNEQFF
TRBV5-1,TRBJ1-4,-,TRBD1,TGCGCCAGCAGCACTGGACAGGGTCTCGACGAAAAACTGTTTTTT,CASSTGQGLDEKLFF
TRBV27,TRBJ2-7,once,TRBD2,TGTGCCAGCAGCCGAACCGGGACTACAACCTACGAGCAGTACTTC,CASSRTGTTTYEQYF
TRBV30,TRBJ1-1,-,-,TGTGCCTGGAGTGTAGGGGGGGTCGGGACTGAAGCTTTCTTT,CAWSVGGVGTEAFF
TRBV6-2/TRBV6-3,TRBJ1-5,-,-,TGTGCCAGCAGCCACGGGGGGGGCAATCAGCCCCAGCATTTT,CASSHGGGNQPQHF
TRBV28,TRBJ2-3,-,TRBD1,TGTGCCAGCACCGAGGGGACAGGGTGGGATACGCAGTATTTT,CASTEGTGWDTQYF
TRBV7-8,TRBJ2-7,few,TRBD1,TGTGCCAGCAGGCAATACCGGGGACAGGGGCCCTACGAGCAGTACTTC,CASRQYRGQGPYEQYF
TRBV9,TRBJ1-1,-,-,TGTGCCAGCAGCGTAGCGGGGGACACTGAAGCTTTCTTT,CASSVAGDTEAFF
TRBV3-1/TRBV3-2,TRBJ1-1,-,TRBD1,TGTGCCAGCAGCCGAGGACAGGGAGGAAGAACTGAAGCTTTCTTT,CASSRGQGGRTEAFF
TRBV28,TRBJ1-4,-,TRBD1,TGTGCCAGCAGTGACCGGACAGGGTTTAATGAAAAACTGTTTTTT,CASSDRTGFNEKLFF
TRBV3-1/TRBV3-2,TRBJ2-7,-,TRBD2,TGTGCCAGCAGCCCGACCGAACTCAGCGGGAGAGTCTCCTACGAGCAGTACTTC,CASSPTELSGRVSYEQYF
TRBV7-8,TRBJ1-5,-,-,TGTGCCAGCAGCGTCAAGGGAGGGATTAAGCATTTT,CASSVKGGIKHF
TRBV28,TRBJ2-1,-,TRBD2,TGTGCCAGCAGCCCGGTACTAGCGGGCGACAATGAGCAGTTCTTC,CASSPVLAGDNEQFF
TRBV7-2,TRBJ2-5,-,TRBD1,TGTGCCACCGAGACCCGGACAGGACGCGGGGAGACCCAGTACTTC,CATETRTGRGETQYF
TRBV28,TRBJ2-7,once,TRBD1,TGTGCCAGCAGTTCCTCACAGGGGGCCGTGAGCGAGCAGTACTTC,CASSSSQGAVSEQYF
TRBV6-5,TRBJ1-1,-,-,TGTGCCAGCAGTTACTCTTTCCGCCTACCGAACACTGAAGCTTTCTTT,CASSYSFRLPNTEAFF
TRBV27,TRBJ2-5,-,-,TGTGCCAGCAGTCTCACCCCGAGAGGGAGTCGAGAGACCCAGTACTTC,CASSLTPRGSRETQYF
TRBV7-2,TRBJ2-5,-,-,TGTGCCAGCAGCTTAGCAGACAGGCCCCGGGAGACCCAGTACTTC,CASSLADRPRETQYF